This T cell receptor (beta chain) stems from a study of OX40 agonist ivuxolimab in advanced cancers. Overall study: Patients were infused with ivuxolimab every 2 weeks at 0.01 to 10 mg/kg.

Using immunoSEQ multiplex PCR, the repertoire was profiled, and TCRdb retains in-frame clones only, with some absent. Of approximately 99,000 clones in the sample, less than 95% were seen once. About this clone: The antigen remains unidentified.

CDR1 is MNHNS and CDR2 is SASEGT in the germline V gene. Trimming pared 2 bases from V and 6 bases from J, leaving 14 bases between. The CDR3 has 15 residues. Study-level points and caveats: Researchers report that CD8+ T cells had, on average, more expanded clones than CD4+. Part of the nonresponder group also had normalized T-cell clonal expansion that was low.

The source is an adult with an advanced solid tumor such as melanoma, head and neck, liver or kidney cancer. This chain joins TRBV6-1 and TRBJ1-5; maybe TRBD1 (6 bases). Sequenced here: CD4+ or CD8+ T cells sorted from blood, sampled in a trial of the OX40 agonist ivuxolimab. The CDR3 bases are TGTGCCAGCAGTGAAATCCCGGGACACAGTCAGCCCCAGCATTTT. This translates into CASSEIPGHSQPQHF.